This TCR beta chain is drawn from a study of tumor-infiltrating lymphocytes in primary liver carcinoma (TCRdb year 2017). For context, the study as a whole: Hepatocellular carcinoma (four) or combined HCC and intrahepatic cholangiocarcinoma (one) was present in the five patients, who were three men and two women aged 30 to 69 years. Repertoires from technical replicates were highly reproducible, with mean shared-clone rates approximately 0.92 and correlation coefficients above 0.98. The tumors of the five patients were staged as T1-T3 N0M0, with maximum diameters ranging from roughly 4.2 to 10 cm. Samples yielded roughly 3.5 to 8 million productive TCRbeta reads; read depth did not differ significantly between tissue types. TCRbeta repertoire sequencing covered 35 or so specimens from 5 patients: some 25 tumor regions, 5 adjacent noncancerous liver tissues and 5 peripheral blood samples. Agilent mRNA microarray profiling was performed on the approximately 25 tumor region samples to relate TCRbeta repertoire diversity to the local molecular phenotype. TCRbeta repertoire sequencing, expression microarrays and whole-exome sequencing were combined in the study across five regions of each liver tumor, with adjacent normal tissue and blood also included.

Total RNA and DNA were co-extracted from about 19-30 mg of bulk tissue with the AllPrep DNA/RNA mini kit, without cell sorting. Between November 2015 and early 2016, a handful of patients in China with histopathologically diagnosed primary liver carcinoma had their tumors surgically resected. At the time of sampling, the patients had chronic HBV infection and had not received any treatment. Each tumor was sampled at five spatially separated regions: the tumor centre plus the superior, inferior, left-lateral and right-lateral poles. More than 80% viable tumor cells were found by histology in every tumor sample. Fresh tumor and adjacent tissue pieces were bisected, with one half stored in RNAlater at -80 degrees C and the other half sent for histology. Concerning this clonotype: Its binding antigen is unknown. Since the CDR3 does not end with the conserved phenylalanine or tryptophan, this likely comes from a read error.

What the work shows at the level of the full study, not this receptor alone: The top 250 clones made up a significantly larger repertoire fraction in tumors than in blood (p = 0.039). Because sequencing covered only the TCR beta chain and unpaired alpha chains were not captured, true repertoire diversity is likely underestimated. Comparison of CD4+ and CD8+ T cell repertoires was precluded by the use of bulk unsorted samples. Just about 7.5-25% of top clones turned up in all five regions of a tumor, which suggests spatial heterogeneity among tumor-infiltrating T cells. Repertoire overlap was found to be higher between tumor regions (mean roughly 35%) than between tumor-adjacent (about 17%) or tumor-blood (around 15%) pairs, consistent with antigen-driven expansion. With just a few patients in the study, the authors point out that the findings should be validated in a larger study.

TCRbeta-specific cDNA was reverse-transcribed from approximately 500 ng total RNA using a constant-region primer and ProtoScript II reverse transcriptase. Three nested multiplex PCR rounds, following a slightly modified ARM-PCR procedure, were used to build the TCRbeta libraries. Sample barcodes and Illumina adapters were attached in a final 25-cycle PCR using Deep VentR polymerase. Before sequencing, amplicons between 200 and 500 bp were purified from gel using a QIAquick gel extraction kit. An Illumina HiSeq 2500 was used to sequence the TCRbeta amplicons, generating 250-bp paired-end reads. The authors' analysis ran thus. Reads were quality-trimmed with Trimmomatic v0.33, and paired reads were merged with FLASH v1.2.11 to recover full CDR3 sequences. V, D and J germline segments were assigned to the rearranged TCRbeta sequences using MiGEC v1.2.1b. VDJtools v1.0.0 computed clonotype statistics and Shannon-Wiener diversity indices. Except for diversity analysis, only each sample's 250 most abundant clonotypes were used in subsequent analyses to reduce sampling bias. The public reads were quality trimmed at Q25 with fastp and then assembled into clones with MiXCR by TCRdb, keeping productive beta chains. Rows with one shared CDR3 protein collapse into an entry with the most common genes and DNA. TCRdb, not the authors, supplied the V and J calls. A total of some 55,000 distinct CDR3 sequences appear in this sample, about three quarters of them only once. Together, the top ten hold roughly 24% of the sample.

The sample comprised liver tumor tissue from sampling region 2. Taken with the paper, the label for cell subset or site translates to: tumor region T2, inferior pole. The source is a man between 40 and 49 years old with primary liver carcinoma and hepatitis B virus infection.

DNA sequence: TGTGCCAGCAGCCAAGAACCAGAGGGAACTGAGCAGTTCTCC. This gives the protein CASSQEPEGTEQFS. The chain joins TRBV4-2 to TRBJ2-1; perhaps TRBD2 is the D gene, with 5 bases matching. From its first to its last residue, the CDR3 has 14 amino acids. The kept DNA is CDR3 alone, 42 bases in frame from the first base. CDR1 and CDR2, looked up from the germline V gene, are LGHNA and YNFKEQ. The V end loses 0 bases and the J end loses 9 bases, and a stretch of 12 bases separates them.